This TCR beta chain is from a study of blood T cells in healthy people across ages. Whole-study findings and limits: A roughly linear age-dependent decrease characterized TCR beta diversity per million T cells.

Caucasian individuals from Russia who were healthy and aged about 6 to 100 acted as donors. The CDR3 sequence is 15 residues long. V was trimmed by 7 bases and J by 1 base, leaving 15 bases between them. A second roughly 6 to 12 cycle PCR used barcoded and J-beta primers. Each cDNA molecule, via a template-switch adaptor with 12 random nucleotides, was tagged. MiXCR, run by TCRdb on the 5' RACE reads, gives a single entry per CDR3 protein. This table holds more than 1.4 million distinct CDR3 sequences, 42% found once. Of note for this clonotype: Its antigen is not identified.

The receptor was isolated from a woman between 18 and 30 years old in good health. Input material: blood. The chain has TRBV12-3 or TRBV12-4 and TRBJ2-3; D possibly matches TRBD1 or TRBD2 (6 bases each). This CDR3 is CASTPRGDGTDTQYF. CDR3 bases: TGTGCCAGCACCCCTAGGGGGGATGGCACAGATACGCAGTATTTT.